One and the same sample provided the 16 T cell receptor beta chains below, sequenced in a study of beta chain features in type 1 diabetes listed by TCRdb under 2018. The study at large found these results: In all four CD4+ subsets, TCRB CDR3 length was moderately but significantly shorter in type 1 diabetes patients.

Libraries were prepared through the immunoSEQ multiplex PCR assay. The entire isolated RNA was reverse transcribed using the High Capacity cDNA Reverse Transcription Kit, and thus expressed TCRB transcripts were sequenced. TCRdb provides this immuneACCESS table in a form limited to in-frame rearrangements. Some clones are lacking; in checked studies, under half of them reflect an unresolved V gene, and why the rest are absent is not known. For this sample there are around 280,000 clones; about 15% appear just once. 0.015% to 0.019% of the sample belongs to the ten largest clones. Their antigen targets remain unknown. The source material was naive CD4+ T cells from blood. The cell subset or site label, as the study defines it: true naive CD4+ T cells. Receptors originate from a man aged 18 to 30 with type 1 diabetes.

The chain couples TRBV9 to TRBJ2-4; the D is unclear. V was trimmed by 1 base and J by 0 bases, leaving 8 bases between them. The CDR3 has 15 amino acids. CDR1 is SGDLS, CDR2 YYNGEE, per germline. The CDR3 is CASSVNGEAKNIQYF. CDR3 sequence (DNA): TGTGCCAGCAGCGTAAACGGAGAAGCCAAAAACATTCAGTACTTC.

This clone was counted only a few times. The V and J genes are TRBV27 and TRBJ1-1; the D is unclear. CDR1 is MNHEY, CDR2 SMNVEV, per germline (reference sequence). Trimming removed 4 bases at V and 0 bases at J, with 6 bases between. The CDR3 totals 13 residues. CDR3 nucleotide sequence: TGTGCCAGCAGTTGGAGCATGAACACTGAAGCTTTCTTT. Translation: CASSWSMNTEAFF.

A few counts support this clone. The chain is built from TRBV5-1 and TRBJ2-7; the D gene is possibly TRBD2 (5 bases). This CDR3 contains 13 residues. V shed 2 bases and J shed 1 base, with 7 bases lying between them. Germline CDR1 is SGHRS and CDR2 is YFSETQ. This chain's CDR3 is CASSFEGSYEQYF. CDR3 bases: TGCGCCAGCAGCTTTGAGGGATCCTACGAGCAGTACTTC.

The chain combines TRBV6-5 with TRBJ2-1, with 8 nucleotides matching TRBD2. CDR1 is MNHEY and CDR2 is SVGAGI in the germline V gene. This CDR3 contains 12 residues. Here the CDR3 DNA reads TGTGTAGTGAGGACTAGCAGCAGTGAGCAGTTCTTC. It translates to CVVRTSSSEQFF.

This CDR3 reads CASSLDRVADTQYF. The CDR3, as DNA: TGTGCCAGCAGCTTGGACAGGGTGGCAGATACGCAGTATTTT. This sequence joins TRBV5-4 and TRBJ2-3; D may be TRBD1 (6 bases). Germline assignment: CDR1 SGHNT and CDR2 YYREEE (reference sequence). The CDR3 extends over 14 amino acids. The germline V and J ends were trimmed by 0 bases and 4 bases, with 9 bases remaining between them.

Concerning this clone itself: Germline is not matched at one junction end, which may reflect a read error. The chain joins TRBV5-1 to TRBJ2-7; D unclear. CDR1 SGHRS and CDR2 YFSETQ come from the germline V gene. CDR3 size: 14 residues. The CDR3 DNA reads TGCGCCAGCTGCTTATCTGGGCAGAACTACGAGCAGTACTTC. Its translation: CASCLSGQNYEQYF.

This sequence joins TRBV6-6 and TRBJ2-7, with D possibly TRBD1 on 5 matching bases. V lost 6 bases and J lost 7, with 13 bases in between. CDR1 MNHNY and CDR2 SVGAGI come from the germline V gene (reference sequence). CDR3 length: 12 amino acids. Written as DNA, the CDR3 is TGTGCCAGCAGCCTACTAAGGGGAGAGCAGTACTTC. As protein: CASSLLRGEQYF.

The chain uses TRBV28 and TRBJ2-3; 9 bases line up with TRBD2. The CDR3 length is 16 residues. The V gene's germline CDR1 is MDHEN and CDR2 SYDVKM. The V and J ends lost 4 bases and 5 bases, in that order; junction bases with no gene match: 10. The CDR3 here is CASSSHGLAIRDTQYF. CDR3 in DNA: TGTGCCAGCAGTTCCCACGGACTAGCGATTCGAGATACGCAGTATTTT.

This clone has just a few counts. V gene TRBV7-8 combines with J gene TRBJ2-2; D may be TRBD1 (6 bases). The V end was cut by 5 bases, the J end by 9 bases, with 16 bases between. Germline CDR1 SGHVS, CDR2 FQNEAQ. The CDR3 is 14 residues long. The CDR3, as DNA: TGTGCCAGCAGCGGTAACAGGGATCGCTGGGAGCTGTTTTTT. Translated: CASSGNRDRWELFF. The entire variable domain, with the rest obtained from reference TRBV7-8 and TRBJ2-2, is as follows: GAGVSQSPRYKVAKRGQDVALRCDPISGHVSLFWYQQALGQGPEFLTYFQNEAQLDKSGLPSDRFFAERPEGSVSTLKIQRTQQEDSAVYLCASSGNRDRWELFFGEGSRLTVL.

This clone was observed a handful of times. Other nucleotide sequences in the sample specify the same CDR3. The chain's CDR3 is CASSLQGTGELFF. The CDR3 nucleotides read TGCGCCAGCAGCTTGCAGGGAACCGGGGAGCTGTTTTTT. The chain couples TRBV5-1 to TRBJ2-2, with a weak D call TRBD1 (5 bases). There are 13 residues in the CDR3. Deletions cut 1 base from V and 5 bases from J, with 6 bases between. Looked up from germline, CDR1 is SGHRS and CDR2 is YFSETQ.

This clone has just a few counts. The chain combines TRBV6-5 with TRBJ1-6; no reliable D call. The CDR3 sequence is 14 residues long. Trimming removed 0 bases from V and 7 bases from J, with 7 bases in between. Germline CDR1 MNHEY, CDR2 SVGAGI. The CDR3 DNA sequence: TGTGCCAGCAGTTACTCGGGCAGGAATTCACCCCTCCACTTT. Its protein is CASSYSGRNSPLHF.

This clone was counted between two and nine times. The chain has TRBV9 and TRBJ2-4, with 9 bases that match TRBD1. Germline assignment: CDR1 SGDLS and CDR2 YYNGEE. This CDR3 spans 14 amino acids. J lost 7 bases, V lost 4 bases, and 6 bases had no gene match. CDR3 DNA sequence: TGTGCCAGCAGCATTGGACAGGGGAAGAACATTCAGTACTTC. Translated, it gives CASSIGQGKNIQYF.

This sequence joins TRBV7-7 and TRBJ2-1, with D unclear. The CDR3 is made up of 14 amino acids. V gave up 1 base and J gave up 10 bases, with 14 bases separating them. Germline CDR1 SSHAT, CDR2 FNYEAQ (reference sequence). The CDR3, as DNA: TGTGCCAGCAGCTTAGGCCCGTCTCTAGAGGAGCAGTTCTTC. It encodes CASSLGPSLEEQFF.

This clone was found a few times. The chain combines TRBV19 with TRBJ1-1, with 8 bases matching TRBD1. J lost 0 bases, V lost 11 bases, and 5 bases had no gene match. The CDR3 length is 13 residues. Germline V lookup: CDR1 LNHDA, CDR2 SQIVND (reference sequence). The CDR3 reads CASGQGMNTEAFF. CDR3 nucleotide sequence: TGTGCCTCAGGACAGGGTATGAACACTGAAGCTTTCTTT.

The chain carries TRBV7-9 and TRBJ2-3; no firm D call. Between the trimmed V and J ends, which lost 6 bases and 2 bases, there was a span of 6 bases. The CDR3 extends over 12 amino acids. From germline, CDR1 is SEHNR and CDR2 FQNEAQ (reference sequence). Here the CDR3 reads CASSGNTDTQYF. CDR3 nucleotide sequence: TGTGCCAGCAGTGGCAACACAGATACGCAGTATTTT. The full variable domain, its missing parts supplied by reference TRBV7-9 and TRBJ2-3, is DTGVSQNPRHKITKRGQNVTFRCDPISEHNRLYWYRQTLGQGPEFLTYFQNEAQLEKSRLLSDRFSAERPKGSFSTLEIQRTEQGDSAMYLCASSGNTDTQYFGPGTRLTVL.

This rearrangement joins TRBV7-9 to TRBJ2-1, with 8 bases lining up with TRBD2. The CDR3 sequence is 18 residues long. With 2 bases clipped from V and 9 bases from J, the junction kept 18 bases outside the gene matches. The germline CDR1 and CDR2 sequences are SEHNR and FQNEAQ (reference sequence). The CDR3 is CASSLLAAGVGTSREQFF. Written as DNA, the CDR3 is TGTGCCAGCAGCTTATTGGCAGCGGGAGTTGGGACCTCCCGTGAGCAGTTCTTC. The full variable domain, its missing parts supplied by reference TRBV7-9 and TRBJ2-1, is DTGVSQNPRHKITKRGQNVTFRCDPISEHNRLYWYRQTLGQGPEFLTYFQNEAQLEKSRLLSDRFSAERPKGSFSTLEIQRTEQGDSAMYLCASSLLAAGVGTSREQFFGPGTRLTVL.